This entry is about one T cell receptor (beta chain). V lost 4 bases and J lost 0, with 13 bases in between. Germline CDR1 is MDHEN and CDR2 is SYDVKM. The CDR3 is made up of 16 amino acids. The data were obtained in a study of beta chain features in type 1 diabetes. Expressed TCRB transcripts were sequenced because the entire RNA isolate underwent reverse transcription. The assay was immunoSEQ multiplex PCR, and TCRdb's table has in-frame clones only and misses some. This sample has hundreds of thousands of clones, with 15% to 20% found just once. Sequencing used naive CD4+ T cells from blood. The TCR comes from a woman between 18 and 29 years old in good health. V gene TRBV28 combines with J gene TRBJ1-5; D is possibly TRBD1 (6 bases). The CDR3 DNA reads TGTGCCAGCAGTTCCGCGGGGGCAAATAGCAATCAGCCCCAGCATTTT. It codes for CASSSAGANSNQPQHF.